This T cell receptor (beta chain) was recovered during a study of shared clonotypes between healthy human individuals. At the level of the study: There were three CD4 naive, three CD4 memory, two CD8 naive and one CD8 memory plates per donor.

The study, taken as a whole, reports: Sampling covered nothing but blood. Tissue TCR repertoires likely differ from those found in blood.

In regard to this clone: Its antigen is still unknown.

Each subset's genomic DNA was shared equally among a number of immunoSEQ plates. As processed by the authors: Junction-only immunoSEQ sequences carried no quality scores, so filtering differed. Clones were sequenced by immunoSEQ multiplex PCR, and TCRdb holds only the in-frame ones, with some missing. V and J calls and clone size come straight from that table; D and trimming were deduced from the DNA. The sample holds about 2.1 million clones, 85% to 95% seen once. Germline V gene lookup returns CDR1 PRHDT and CDR2 FYEKMQ (reference sequence). This CDR3 contains 13 residues. Trimming took 5 bases from V and 4 from J, leaving 11 bases between them. Terminally differentiated effector memory CD45RA+ cells were excluded by CCR7 positive selection of CD45RO-negative cells.

The sequencing sample was made of naive CD8+ T cells from PBMCs. The chain carries TRBV13 and TRBJ1-1, with D possibly TRBD1 on 6 matching bases. This TCR came from a man between 18 and 29 years old in good health. Some clones in this sample may be carry-over from other donors' samples. CDR3 coding DNA: TGTGCCAGCAGCCTAACAGGGAGCACTGAAGCTTTCTTT. Its translation: CASSLTGSTEAFF.